This T cell receptor beta chain was retrieved from a study of identical twins. J lost 2 bases, V lost 5 bases, and 4 bases had no gene match. The CDR3 is 15 residues long. Germline lookup yields CDR1 MNHEY and CDR2 SMNVEV (reference sequence). Using its own MiXCR run on the 5' RACE reads, TCRdb lists one record per CDR3 protein. Of roughly 1.6 million distinct CDR3 sequences in the sample, more than 30% were seen once. Comments on this clonotype: Antigen: not known.

Study-level points and caveats: Insertions were fewer in abundant cord blood beta clonotypes, whereas memory repertoires showed none of this pattern. Cross-sectional statistical analysis, not tracking of the same donors, underpinned the conclusions. Invariant cells of the MAIT and iNKT types might have partly distorted the zero-insertion analyses.

The sequence came from a newborn girl in good health. This sequence joins TRBV27 and TRBJ2-1; 9 positions agree with TRBD2. Sequenced: cord blood. CDR3 in amino acids: CASSVAGAAYNEQFF. DNA of the CDR3: TGTGCCAGCAGTGTAGCGGGGGCCGCCTACAATGAGCAGTTCTTC.